The 14 T cell receptor beta chains below come from one sample, sequenced in a study of cytomegalovirus exposure and HLA in healthy donors (dated by TCRdb to 2017 to 2019). To prepare the library, the immunoSEQ multiplex PCR assay was applied. For the multiplex PCR, a mixture combining 60 forward primers for TCR Vbeta segments and 13 reverse primers for TCR Jbeta segments was used. TCRdb obtained this table from immuneACCESS and retained in-frame rearrangements with V and J assigned. These tables miss some clones; where compared with another copy, unresolved V genes account for less than half of the shortfall, and the remainder is unexplained. The sample table records under 200,000 clones; 81% of these occur just once. Less than 4.5% of the sample is held by the ten biggest clonotypes. The sample consisted of PBMCs. The origin of the receptors is a man between 50 and 59 years old in good health and CMV-seronegative.

The chain combines TRBV2 with TRBJ1-5; 9 nucleotides agree with TRBD1. CDR1 is SNHLY, CDR2 FYNNEI, per germline. The CDR3 totals 14 residues. J gave up 4 bases and V 6 bases, and 4 bases lay outside the gene matches. The CDR3 DNA reads as TGTGCCAGCAGGGGGACAGGGAGGAATCAGCCCCAGCATTTT. Its protein is CASRGTGRNQPQHF.

CDR3 in amino acids: CASKLTGNYGYTF. In DNA, the CDR3 is TGTGCCAGCAAATTGACAGGGAACTATGGCTACACCTTC. The chain joins TRBV27 to TRBJ1-2; 7 positions agree with TRBD1. The CDR3 runs to 13 residues. The germline CDR1 and CDR2 sequences are MNHEY and SMNVEV (reference sequence). J gave up 2 bases and V 7 bases, and 4 bases lay outside the gene matches.

This clone was counted a single time. The chain uses TRBV27 and TRBJ2-7, with 10 positions matching TRBD1. Per germline, CDR1 MNHEY and CDR2 SMNVEV (reference sequence). The CDR3 loop spans 11 amino acids. Germline trimming cut 8 bases from V and 11 bases from J; bases unmatched to any gene: 6. Here the CDR3 DNA reads TGTGCCAGCGGCTTGGGACAGGGGAAGTACTTC. Encoded protein: CASGLGQGKYF.

This clone was found a few times. The genes are TRBV5-1 and TRBJ2-3, with 10 bases identical to TRBD2. In germline, CDR1 is SGHRS, CDR2 YFSETQ. The CDR3 contains 15 residues. Trimming at V came to 4 bases and at J to 1 base, leaving 3 bases not matched to a gene. In nucleotides, the CDR3 is TGCGCCAGCAGCATTAGCGGGGGGCGCACAGATACGCAGTATTTT. This gives the protein CASSISGGRTDTQYF.

The chain recombines TRBV5-8 with TRBJ2-7; 7 bases match TRBD1. V shed 4 bases, J shed 2 bases, and the junction held 9 bases outside the gene matches. CDR1 is SGHTS, CDR2 YDEGEE, per germline. The CDR3 runs 15 residues. CDR3 sequence reads: CASSGYRGITYEQYF. In nucleotides, the CDR3 is TGTGCCAGCAGCGGATACAGGGGTATCACCTACGAGCAGTACTTC.

In this sample, this clone turned up once. The rearrangement joins TRBV6-5 to TRBJ2-2, with 9 bases identical to TRBD1. The CDR3 has 16 amino acids. Germline V gives CDR1 MNHEY, CDR2 SVGAGI. V shed 4 bases and J 4 bases; nucleotides not matched to a gene: 7. The CDR3 coding sequence is TGTGCCAGCAGTTGGACCGGGACAGGGCCCACCGGGGAGCTGTTTTTT. Its protein is CASSWTGTGPTGELFF.

V is TRBV15 and J is TRBJ2-7; D is unresolved. The CDR3 has 16 residues. Trimming stripped 0 bases from V and 8 bases from J, with 20 bases between. CDR1 and CDR2 (germline): LNHNV, YYDKDF (reference sequence). Written as DNA, the CDR3 is TGTGCCACCAGCAGAGATCAGGCAGGTAACCAGAAGAAGCAGTACTTC. Its protein product is CATSRDQAGNQKKQYF.

The J gene is TRBJ1-3, the V gene TRBV4-1; D unresolved. CDR3 length: 14 amino acids. The germline V gene encodes CDR1 MGHRA and CDR2 YSYEKL. The V end lost 1 base, the J end lost 0 bases, and 4 bases lay between the germline ends. The CDR3 protein is CASSQGASGNTIYF. The CDR3, as DNA: TGCGCCAGCAGCCAAGGCGCCTCTGGAAACACCATATATTTT.

The J gene is TRBJ1-4, the V gene TRBV10-3; the D is unclear. V gave up 3 bases and J gave up 7 bases, with 18 bases separating them. Germline V gene data show CDR1 as ENHRY and CDR2 as SYGVKD. The CDR3 covers 16 residues. CDR3 region: CAISESPRGGGEKLFF. The CDR3 DNA is TGTGCCATCAGTGAATCTCCTCGGGGTGGAGGTGAAAAACTGTTTTTT.

The chain has TRBV2 and TRBJ1-1, with D possibly being TRBD1 (5 bases). Germline V lookup: CDR1 SNHLY, CDR2 FYNNEI. CDR3 length: 11 amino acids. Trimming removed 10 bases at V and 6 bases at J, with 12 bases between. For the CDR3, the DNA is TGTGCCACCTTACAAGGGGCTGAAGCTTTCTTT. As protein: CATLQGAEAFF.

The chain recombines TRBV4-3 with TRBJ1-2, with D perhaps matching TRBD1 (5 bases). Trimming took 2 bases from V and 7 from J, leaving 11 bases between them. Germline V gene sequence: CDR1 LGHNA, CDR2 YSLEER. This CDR3 is 13 amino acids long. CDR3 protein: CASSQRDSRGYTF. The CDR3 nucleotides are TGCGCCAGCAGCCAAAGGGACTCGCGTGGCTACACCTTC.

A single count supports this clone. V and J are TRBV9 and TRBJ1-6, with D tentatively TRBD1 (6 bases). Per the germline V gene, CDR1 is SGDLS and CDR2 is YYNGEE. V lost 4 bases to trimming and J lost 7 bases, with 12 bases between them. The CDR3 runs 14 residues. The CDR3 nucleotides read TGTGCCAGCAGCCCCCAGCAGGGGAATTCACCCCTCCACTTT. Translation: CASSPQQGNSPLHF.

This sequence joins TRBV18 and TRBJ2-1, with D possibly being TRBD1 (5 bases). The germline V and J ends were trimmed by 6 bases and 0 bases, with 12 bases remaining between them. The CDR3 loop spans 15 amino acids. Germline lookup yields CDR1 KGHSH and CDR2 LQKENI. CDR3 in amino acids: CASSEDTGSYNEQFF. CDR3 sequence (DNA): TGTGCCAGCTCCGAGGACACCGGCTCCTACAATGAGCAGTTCTTC.

The chain couples TRBV15 to TRBJ2-2, with D unclear. The CDR3 loop spans 13 amino acids. CDR1 is LNHNV, CDR2 YYDKDF, per germline (reference sequence). V was clipped by 5 bases and J by 9 bases, with 13 bases between them. The DNA of the CDR3 is TGTGCCACCAGCGGCCCAGTATCCAGGGAGCTGTTTTTT. Its translation is CATSGPVSRELFF.